Included here is one TCR beta chain sequence, with context. The data are from a study of identical twins. There are 14 residues in the CDR3. Germline V gives CDR1 MNHNS, CDR2 SASEGT. The V end lost 7 bases, the J end lost 10 bases, and 20 bases lay between the germline ends. A template switching step contributed a universal primer site, while unique molecular identifiers were present in the cDNA. TCRdb recomputed calls from the 5' RACE reads with MiXCR, one row per CDR3 protein. The data show 650,000 to 750,000 distinct CDR3 sequences, with about 20% seen just once and more than 4% held by the top ten. The donors were all healthy and Caucasian. The same data also contributed to another study, on T cells expressing NK-cell markers.

The sample consisted of PBMCs. The sequence was collected from a woman in her late teens or twenties in good health. The gene calls are TRBV6-1 and TRBJ2-1, with D perhaps matching TRBD1 or TRBD2 (5 bases each). The DNA of the CDR3 is TGTGCCAGCACTCGAGACCCTCGAGGGGTCGAGCAGTTCTTC. This gives the protein CASTRDPRGVEQFF.